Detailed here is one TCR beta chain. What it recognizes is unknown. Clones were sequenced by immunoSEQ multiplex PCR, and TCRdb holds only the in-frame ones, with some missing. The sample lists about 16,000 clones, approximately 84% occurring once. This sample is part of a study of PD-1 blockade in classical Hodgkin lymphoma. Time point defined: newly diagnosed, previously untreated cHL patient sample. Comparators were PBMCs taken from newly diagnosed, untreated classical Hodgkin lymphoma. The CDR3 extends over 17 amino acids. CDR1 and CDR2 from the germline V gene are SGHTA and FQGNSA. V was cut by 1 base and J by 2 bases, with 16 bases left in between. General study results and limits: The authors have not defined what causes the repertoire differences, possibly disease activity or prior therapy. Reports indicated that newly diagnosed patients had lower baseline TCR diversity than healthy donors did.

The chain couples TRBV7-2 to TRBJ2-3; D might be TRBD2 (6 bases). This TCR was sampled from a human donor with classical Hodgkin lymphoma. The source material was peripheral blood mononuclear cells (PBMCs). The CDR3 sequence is CASSLGRRGHYTDTQYF. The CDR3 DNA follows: TGTGCCAGCAGCTTAGGGAGGAGGGGCCATTACACAGATACGCAGTATTTT.